These 13 T cell receptor beta chains share one sample of origin, sequenced in a study of OX40 agonist ivuxolimab in advanced cancers. Receptors were amplified or captured by the immunoSEQ multiplex PCR assay. In its TCRdb copy, this immuneACCESS table keeps in-frame sequences only and misses some clones. Where compared with another copy, unresolved V genes explain less than half of these, and the others have no known cause. The table for this sample lists 34,000 or so clones; roughly 79% of them were counted only once. About a fifth of the sample comes from the top ten. Sequenced here: CD4+ or CD8+ T cells sorted from blood, sampled in a trial of the OX40 agonist ivuxolimab. These receptors came from an adult with an advanced solid tumor such as melanoma, head and neck, liver or kidney cancer.

This clone showed up just a few times. The chain links TRBV28 to TRBJ1-2; D is uncertain. V was shortened by 8 bases and J by 1 base, with 11 bases between the two germline ends. The CDR3 extends over 13 amino acids. Germline V gene lookup returns CDR1 MDHEN and CDR2 SYDVKM. In nucleotides, the CDR3 is TGTGCCAGCCTCCCGTACAGTAACTATGGCTACACCTTC. It specifies CASLPYSNYGYTF.

This chain joins TRBV15 and TRBJ1-1; tentative D call: TRBD1 (5 bases). The CDR3 totals 16 residues. V lost 0 bases to trimming and J lost 2 bases, with 13 bases between them. The V gene's germline CDR1 is LNHNV and CDR2 YYDKDF (reference sequence). CDR3 protein: CATSRDIGHTNTEAFF. As DNA, the CDR3 is TGTGCCACCAGCAGAGATATAGGACACACTAACACTGAAGCTTTCTTT.

CDR3 loop: CAISESVLPRNGYTF. The CDR3 DNA is TGTGCCATCAGTGAGTCGGTTCTGCCGAGGAATGGCTACACCTTC. The chain is built from TRBV10-3 and TRBJ1-2, with D unclear. This CDR3 spans 15 amino acids. V lost 0 bases to trimming and J lost 6 bases, with 14 bases between them. CDR1 is ENHRY, CDR2 SYGVKD, per germline.

V and J are TRBV6-1 and TRBJ2-7, with D maybe TRBD2 (5 bases). Germline assignment: CDR1 MNHNS and CDR2 SASEGT. The CDR3 is 14 amino acids. Trimming shortened V by 8 bases and J by 2 bases, and 16 bases separated the two germline ends. The CDR3 DNA sequence: TGTGCCAGCGAGGACTGGACGGCAACCTACGAGCAGTACTTC. Translated: CASEDWTATYEQYF.

This chain connects TRBV6-8 to TRBJ2-1, with D possibly matching TRBD1 (6 bases). V was trimmed by 10 bases and J by 5 bases, leaving 18 bases between them. Germline V CDR1 and CDR2: MNHGY, SAAAGT. The CDR3 contains 14 residues. In DNA form, the CDR3 reads TGTGCCACCCCTACTCAGGGGTTCGACAATGAGCAGTTCTTC. Translation gives CATPTQGFDNEQFF.

V usage is TRBV2 and J usage is TRBJ2-1, with 9 bases matching TRBD2. V trimming: 8 bases; J trimming: 8 bases; junction bases outside the gene matches: 13. CDR1 and CDR2 (germline): SNHLY, FYNNEI. The CDR3 runs 15 residues. The CDR3 coding sequence is TGTGCCAGCCGACTAGCGGCAGCCCGAGGGCATGAGCAGTTCTTC. Its translation is CASRLAAARGHEQFF.

This sequence joins TRBV25-1 and TRBJ2-7, with a tentative D call TRBD1 (5 bases). Germline loops: CDR1 MGHDK, CDR2 SYGVNS. Trimming cost V 3 bases and J 4 bases, with 7 bases left between them. The CDR3 has 12 amino acids. CDR3: CASSEAGYEQYF. CDR3 nucleotides: TGTGCCAGCAGTGAGGCAGGGTACGAGCAGTACTTC.

In its sample, this clone was seen a few times. The V call is TRBV28, the J call TRBJ2-5; 11 bases line up with TRBD2. V was pared by 10 bases and J by 2 bases, with 9 bases of the junction left unmatched. The CDR3 has 15 residues. Germline V CDR1 and CDR2: MDHEN, SYDVKM. The CDR3 sequence: CATGLADLRQETQYF. Written as DNA, the CDR3 is TGTGCCACGGGACTAGCGGACCTGAGACAAGAGACCCAGTACTTC.

The genes are TRBV30 and TRBJ2-1; D not resolved. This CDR3 is 14 amino acids long. From germline, CDR1 is GTSNPN and CDR2 SVGIG (reference sequence). Trimming pared 3 bases from V and 10 bases from J, leaving 19 bases between. DNA for the CDR3: TGTGCCTGGAGAGATCGGCGGCGCGAGGAGGAGCAGTTCTTC. Translating it yields CAWRDRRREEEQFF. Together with reference TRBV30 and TRBJ2-1, the CDR3 gives the full variable domain: SQTIHQWPATLVQPVGSPLSLECTVEGTSNPNLYWYRQAAGRGLQLLFYSVGIGQISSEVPQNLSASRPQDRQFILSSKKLLLSDSGFYLCAWRDRRREEEQFFGPGTRLTVL.

This clone occurred once. V is TRBV30 and J is TRBJ1-1, with 8 bases aligning to TRBD1. Germline trimming cut 2 bases from V and 3 bases from J; bases unmatched to any gene: 5. From germline, CDR1 is GTSNPN and CDR2 SVGIG (reference sequence). The CDR3 has 14 amino acids. This CDR3 reads CAWSSGGWDTEAFF. CDR3 DNA: TGTGCCTGGAGTTCAGGGGGCTGGGACACTGAAGCTTTCTTT.

V gene TRBV4-1 combines with J gene TRBJ2-1; 13 positions agree with TRBD2. The CDR3 covers 17 residues. Losses at the gene ends were 4 bases for V and 4 bases for J; bases not matched to a gene: 7. Per germline, CDR1 MGHRA and CDR2 YSYEKL. DNA for the CDR3: TGCGCCAGCAGCCCCCTGACTAGCGGGGGGACTTACAATGAGCAGTTCTTC. This encodes CASSPLTSGGTYNEQFF.

The chain links TRBV19 to TRBJ1-1; D not resolved. V dropped 9 bases and J dropped 5 bases, with 10 bases sitting between them. Germline CDR1 LNHDA, CDR2 SQIVND (reference sequence). The CDR3 runs to 11 residues. The CDR3 spells CASRWGTEAFF. The CDR3 bases are TGTGCCAGCCGATGGGGTACTGAAGCTTTCTTT.

This rearrangement joins TRBV7-6 to TRBJ1-1; 7 bases align to TRBD1. This CDR3 is 14 amino acids long. Germline trimming cut 5 bases from V and 5 bases from J; bases unmatched to any gene: 8. Germline V gene data show CDR1 as SGHVS and CDR2 as FNYEAQ. In DNA form, the CDR3 reads TGTGCCAGCAGCCCTCAGGGGGGTATTACTGAAGCTTTCTTT. Encoded protein: CASSPQGGITEAFF.